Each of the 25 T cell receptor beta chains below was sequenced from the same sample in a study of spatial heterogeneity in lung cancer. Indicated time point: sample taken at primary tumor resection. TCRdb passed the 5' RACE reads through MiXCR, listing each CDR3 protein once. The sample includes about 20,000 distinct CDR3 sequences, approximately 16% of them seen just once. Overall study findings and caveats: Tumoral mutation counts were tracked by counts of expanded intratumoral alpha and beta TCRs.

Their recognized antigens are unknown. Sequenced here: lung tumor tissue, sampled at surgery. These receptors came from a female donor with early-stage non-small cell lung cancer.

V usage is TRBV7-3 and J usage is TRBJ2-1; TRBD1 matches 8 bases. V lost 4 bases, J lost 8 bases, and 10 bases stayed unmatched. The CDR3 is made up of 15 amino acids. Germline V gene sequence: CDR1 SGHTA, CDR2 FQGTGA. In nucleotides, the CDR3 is TGTGCCAGCAGCTCCGCAGGGGGCGCAATCGATGAGCAGTTCTTC. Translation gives CASSSAGGAIDEQFF.

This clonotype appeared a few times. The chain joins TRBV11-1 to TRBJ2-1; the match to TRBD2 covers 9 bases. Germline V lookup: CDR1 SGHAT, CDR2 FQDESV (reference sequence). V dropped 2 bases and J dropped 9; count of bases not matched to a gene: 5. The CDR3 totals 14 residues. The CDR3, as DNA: TGTGCCAGCAGCTTACTGGCGGGAGGGGCTGAGCAGTTCTTC. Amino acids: CASSLLAGGAEQFF.

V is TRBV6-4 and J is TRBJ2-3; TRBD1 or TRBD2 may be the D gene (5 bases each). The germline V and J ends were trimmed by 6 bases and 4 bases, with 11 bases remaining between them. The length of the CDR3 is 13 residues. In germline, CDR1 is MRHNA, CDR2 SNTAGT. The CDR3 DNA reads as TGTGCCAGCAGCGCGCAGGGAGCAGATACGCAGTATTTT. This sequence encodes CASSAQGADTQYF.

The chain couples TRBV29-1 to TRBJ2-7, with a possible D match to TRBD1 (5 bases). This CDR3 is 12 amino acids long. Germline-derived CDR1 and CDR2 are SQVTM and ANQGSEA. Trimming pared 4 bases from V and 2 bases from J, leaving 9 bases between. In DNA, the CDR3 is TGCAGCGTTGGGGGCCAGCCCTACGAGCAGTACTTC. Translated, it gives CSVGGQPYEQYF.

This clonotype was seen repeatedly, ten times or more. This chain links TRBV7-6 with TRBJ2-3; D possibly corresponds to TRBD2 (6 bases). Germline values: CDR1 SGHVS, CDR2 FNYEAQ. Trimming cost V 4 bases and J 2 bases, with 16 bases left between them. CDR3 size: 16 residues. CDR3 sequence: CASSWAGSGSTDTQYF. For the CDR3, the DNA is TGTGCCAGCAGCTGGGCGGGAAGTGGGTCCACAGATACGCAGTATTTT.

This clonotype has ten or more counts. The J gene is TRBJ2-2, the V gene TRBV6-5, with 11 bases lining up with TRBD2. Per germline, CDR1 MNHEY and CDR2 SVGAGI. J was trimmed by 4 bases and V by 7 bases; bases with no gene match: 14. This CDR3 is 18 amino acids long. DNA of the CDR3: TGTGCCAGCACCCAGGGTAGCGGGGGGGTCCCTCTCACCGGGGAGCTGTTTTTT. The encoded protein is CASTQGSGGVPLTGELFF.

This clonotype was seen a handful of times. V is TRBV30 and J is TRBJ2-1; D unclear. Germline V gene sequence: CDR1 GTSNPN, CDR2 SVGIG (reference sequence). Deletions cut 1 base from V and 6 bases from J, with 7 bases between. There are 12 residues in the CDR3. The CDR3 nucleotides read TGTGCCTGGAGTGGTGTGATCAATGAGCAGTTCTTC. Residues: CAWSGVINEQFF.

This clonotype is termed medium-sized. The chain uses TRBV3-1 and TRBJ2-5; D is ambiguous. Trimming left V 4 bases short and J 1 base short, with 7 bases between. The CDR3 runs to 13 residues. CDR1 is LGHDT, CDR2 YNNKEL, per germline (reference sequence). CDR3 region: CASSRGLQETQYF. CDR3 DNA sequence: TGTGCCAGCAGCCGGGGTCTCCAAGAGACCCAGTACTTC.

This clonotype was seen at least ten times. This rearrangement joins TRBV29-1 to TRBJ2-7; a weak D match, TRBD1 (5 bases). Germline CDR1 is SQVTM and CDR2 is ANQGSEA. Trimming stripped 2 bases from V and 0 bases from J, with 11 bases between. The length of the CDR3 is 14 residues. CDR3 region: CSVEFGHRSYEQYF. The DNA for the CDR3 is TGCAGCGTTGAATTTGGACACCGCTCCTACGAGCAGTACTTC.

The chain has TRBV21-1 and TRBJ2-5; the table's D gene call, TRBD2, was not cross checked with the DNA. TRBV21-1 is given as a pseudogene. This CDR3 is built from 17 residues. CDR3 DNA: TGTGCCAGCAGCAAACAAGAGGGGACTAGCGGTCAGGAGACCCAGTACTTC. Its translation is CASSKQEGTSGQETQYF.

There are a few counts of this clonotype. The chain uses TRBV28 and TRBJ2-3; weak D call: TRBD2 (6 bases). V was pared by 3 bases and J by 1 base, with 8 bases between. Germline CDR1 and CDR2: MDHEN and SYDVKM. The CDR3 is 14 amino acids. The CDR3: CASSFVAGTDTQYF. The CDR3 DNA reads TGTGCCAGCAGTTTCGTAGCGGGCACAGATACGCAGTATTTT.

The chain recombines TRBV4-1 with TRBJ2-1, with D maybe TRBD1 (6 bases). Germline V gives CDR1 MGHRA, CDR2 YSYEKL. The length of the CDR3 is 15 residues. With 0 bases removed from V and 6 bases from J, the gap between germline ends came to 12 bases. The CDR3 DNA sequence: TGCGCCAGCAGCCAAGAGCGTCAGGGGCGCAATGAGCAGTTCTTC. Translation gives CASSQERQGRNEQFF.

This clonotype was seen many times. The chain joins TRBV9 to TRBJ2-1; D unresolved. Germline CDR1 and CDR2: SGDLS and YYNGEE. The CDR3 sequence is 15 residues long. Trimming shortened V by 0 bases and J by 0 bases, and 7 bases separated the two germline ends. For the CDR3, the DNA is TGTGCCAGCAGCGTAGGTCGGAGCTCCTACAATGAGCAGTTCTTC. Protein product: CASSVGRSSYNEQFF.

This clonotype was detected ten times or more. CDR3 in amino acids: CSVGGGRVNEQYF. The DNA for the CDR3 is TGCAGCGTTGGCGGCGGGAGGGTCAACGAGCAGTACTTC. The J gene is TRBJ2-7, the V gene TRBV29-1, with TRBD2 matching over 9 bases. J was trimmed by 5 bases and V by 4 bases; bases with no gene match: 6. CDR1 is SQVTM, CDR2 ANQGSEA, per germline. CDR3 length equals 13 residues.

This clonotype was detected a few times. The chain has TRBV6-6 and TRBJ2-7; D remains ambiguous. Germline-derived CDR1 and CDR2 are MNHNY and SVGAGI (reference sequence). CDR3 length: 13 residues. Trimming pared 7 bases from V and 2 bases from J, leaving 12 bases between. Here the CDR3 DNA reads TGTGCCAGCACGGTCGGGCAGCCCTACGAGCAGTACTTC. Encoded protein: CASTVGQPYEQYF.

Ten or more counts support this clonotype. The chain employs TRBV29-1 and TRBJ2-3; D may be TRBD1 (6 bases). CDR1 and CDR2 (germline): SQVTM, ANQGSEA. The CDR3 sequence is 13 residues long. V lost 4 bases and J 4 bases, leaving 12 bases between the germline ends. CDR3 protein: CSVGGRGADTQYF. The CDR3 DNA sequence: TGCAGCGTTGGCGGCAGGGGCGCAGATACGCAGTATTTT.

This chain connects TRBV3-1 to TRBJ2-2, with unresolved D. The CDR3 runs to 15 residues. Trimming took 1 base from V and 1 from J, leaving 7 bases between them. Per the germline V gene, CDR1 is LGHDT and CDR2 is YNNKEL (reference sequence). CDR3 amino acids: CASSQATLNTGELFF. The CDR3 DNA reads TGTGCCAGCAGCCAAGCTACATTGAACACCGGGGAGCTGTTTTTT.

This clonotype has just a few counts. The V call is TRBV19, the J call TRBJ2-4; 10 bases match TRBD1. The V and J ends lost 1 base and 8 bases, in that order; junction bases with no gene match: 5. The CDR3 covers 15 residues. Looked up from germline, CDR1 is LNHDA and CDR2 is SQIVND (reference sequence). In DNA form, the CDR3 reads TGTGCCAGTAGTATAGGGGGACAGGGGCCCCACATTCAGTACTTC. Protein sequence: CASSIGGQGPHIQYF. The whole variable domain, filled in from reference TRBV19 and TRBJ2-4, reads DGGITQSPKYLFRKEGQNVTLSCEQNLNHDAMYWYRQDPGQGLRLIYYSQIVNDFQKGDIAEGYSVSREKKESFPLTVTSAQKNPTAFYLCASSIGGQGPHIQYFGAGTRLSVL.

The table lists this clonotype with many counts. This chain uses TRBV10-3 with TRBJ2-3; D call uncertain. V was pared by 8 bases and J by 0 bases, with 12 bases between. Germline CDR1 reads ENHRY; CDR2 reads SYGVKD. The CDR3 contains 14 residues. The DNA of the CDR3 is TGTGCCATCCAAGTTGGCGGAAGCACAGATACGCAGTATTTT. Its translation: CAIQVGGSTDTQYF.

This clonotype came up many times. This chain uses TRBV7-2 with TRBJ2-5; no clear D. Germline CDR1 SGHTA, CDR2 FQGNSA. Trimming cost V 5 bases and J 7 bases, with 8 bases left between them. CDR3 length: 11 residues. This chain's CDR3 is CASSPAGTQYF. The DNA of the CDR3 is TGTGCCAGCAGCCCCGCTGGGACCCAGTACTTC.

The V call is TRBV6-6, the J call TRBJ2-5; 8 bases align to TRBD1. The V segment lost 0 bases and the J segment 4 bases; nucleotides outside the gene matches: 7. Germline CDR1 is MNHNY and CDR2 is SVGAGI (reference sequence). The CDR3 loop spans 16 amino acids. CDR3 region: CASSYSGRGRRETQYF. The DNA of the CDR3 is TGTGCCAGCAGTTACTCCGGCAGGGGGCGGCGAGAGACCCAGTACTTC.

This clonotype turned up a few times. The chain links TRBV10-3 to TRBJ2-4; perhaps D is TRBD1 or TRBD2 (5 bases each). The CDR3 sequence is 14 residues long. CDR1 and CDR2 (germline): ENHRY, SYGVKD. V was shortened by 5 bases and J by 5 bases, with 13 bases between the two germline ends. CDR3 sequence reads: CAISSGNGENIQYF. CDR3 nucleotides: TGTGCCATCAGTTCAGGGAACGGGGAAAACATTCAGTACTTC.

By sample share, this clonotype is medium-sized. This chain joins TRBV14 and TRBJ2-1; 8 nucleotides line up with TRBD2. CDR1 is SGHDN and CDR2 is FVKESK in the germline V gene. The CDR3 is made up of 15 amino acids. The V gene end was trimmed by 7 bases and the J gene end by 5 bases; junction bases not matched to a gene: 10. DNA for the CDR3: TGTGCCAGCACCGGTACGGGGGGGGCCCACAATGAGCAGTTCTTC. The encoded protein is CASTGTGGAHNEQFF. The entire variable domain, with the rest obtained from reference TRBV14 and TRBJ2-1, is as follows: EAGVTQFPSHSVIEKGQTVTLRCDPISGHDNLYWYRRVMGKEIKFLLHFVKESKQDESGMPNNRFLAERTGGTYSTLKVQPAELEDSGVYFCASTGTGGAHNEQFFGPGTRLTVL.

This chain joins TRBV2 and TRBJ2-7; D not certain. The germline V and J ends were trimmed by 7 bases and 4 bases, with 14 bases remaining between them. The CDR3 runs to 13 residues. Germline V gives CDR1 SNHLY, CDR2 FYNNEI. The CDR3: CASIGLREYEQYF. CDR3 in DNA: TGTGCCAGCATAGGGTTGAGAGAGTACGAGCAGTACTTC.

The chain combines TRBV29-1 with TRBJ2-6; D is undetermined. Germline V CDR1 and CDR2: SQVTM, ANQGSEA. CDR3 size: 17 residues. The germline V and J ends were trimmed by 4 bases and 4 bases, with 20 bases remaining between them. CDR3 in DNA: TGCAGCGTTGGGCTCGTAATCGGAGTTTCAGGGGCCAACGTCCTGACTTTC. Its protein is CSVGLVIGVSGANVLTF.